The rows below give T cell receptor beta chains drawn from one sample of a study of blood T cell repertoires in COVID-19. Libraries were prepared by immunoSEQ multiplex PCR; TCRdb keeps only in-frame clonotypes and omits some of them. The top ten clones hold 0.85% to 0.9% of a sample with around 240,000 clones, 85% to 90% of them seen once. Sequenced material: PBMCs or T cells enriched from blood (not recorded which). The source is a middle-aged man who had been exposed to COVID-19. The CDR3 runs from the conserved cysteine through the conserved F or W. D genes are given only for firm matches. A row's size may be missing; if present it is once, few, many or a size class.

clone size,V gene,D gene,J gene,CDR3 protein,CDR3 DNA
-,TRBV5-5,-,TRBJ2-7,CASSLFEIYEQYF,TGTGCCAGCAGCTTATTTGAGATCTACGAGCAGTACTTC
-,TRBV25-1,-,TRBJ1-1,CASSGPGHTEAFF,TGTGCCAGCAGTGGCCCAGGGCACACTGAAGCTTTCTTT
-,TRBV11-2,-,TRBJ2-3,CASSLDFLSRSKQHTDTQYF,TGTGCCAGCAGCTTAGATTTCTTGTCCAGGTCCAAACAACACACAGATACGCAGTATTTT
-,TRBV19,TRBD1,TRBJ2-7,CASSSTPGRGLEQYF,TGTGCCAGTAGTTCCACCCCGGGCAGGGGGCTCGAGCAGTACTTC
-,TRBV28,TRBD1,TRBJ1-2,CASSFGTGLLYGYTF,TGTGCCAGCAGTTTCGGGACAGGGCTTCTCTATGGCTACACCTTC
once,TRBV9,-,TRBJ2-3,CASSVDGRGRTQYF,TGTGCCAGCAGCGTAGATGGGCGGGGCCGAACGCAGTATTTT
-,TRBV27,-,TRBJ2-1,CASSLQGILYNEQFF,TGTGCCAGCAGTCTACAGGGAATTCTCTACAATGAGCAGTTCTTC
-,TRBV7-3,TRBD1,TRBJ2-1,CASGFPTGEQFF,TGTGCCAGCGGATTCCCGACAGGGGAGCAGTTCTTC
-,TRBV27,-,TRBJ2-1,CASSLGPGTPYNEQFF,TGTGCCAGCAGTTTAGGGCCAGGTACCCCCTACAATGAGCAGTTCTTC
-,TRBV28,-,TRBJ1-1,CASRLPPPSGAFF,TGTGCCAGCAGACTACCACCCCCGTCTGGGGCTTTCTTT
-,TRBV6-2/TRBV6-3,TRBD2,TRBJ2-1,CASSYSLAGGFNEQFF,TGTGCCAGCAGTTACTCACTAGCGGGGGGTTTTAATGAGCAGTTCTTC